This TCR beta chain was obtained from a study of shared clonotypes between healthy human individuals (dated by TCRdb to 2018 to 2020). About the study as a whole: A couple of women and a few men aged 18 to 49 years were included in the cohort. For each donor, CD4 naive and CD4 memory were each run on three plates, CD8 naive on two plates, and CD8 memory on one plate. To estimate repertoire size and how much clonotypes are shared between individuals, the study performed deep sequencing of blood TCR repertoires from about 5 healthy adults. To increase sequencing depth and limit assay-specific biases, different laboratories used diverse techniques to prepare libraries and sequence TCR repertoires. Each donor's leukapheresis produced roughly between about 0.8 and 10 billion PBMCs. General conclusions and limits of the study: Compared with non-shared clonotypes, the clonotypes found in all four sorted-subset donors had higher generation probabilities. Rarefaction of sorted-subset datasets indicated incomplete sequencing despite the large sequencing depth. Sharing across a handful of donors was observed for about 5% of naive CD4, about 3.2% of naive CD8, 2% to 2.5% of memory CD4, and around 0.4% of memory CD8 clonotypes. Because the study included a small number of donors, the genetic and exposure-history diversity represented was limited. Based on pairwise subsampling, the degree of clonotype sharing among donors was expected to be affected by sequencing depth. Naive subsets generally had larger estimated clonotype richness than memory subsets did. Only blood was sampled, and tissue TCR repertoires likely differ from those in blood.

This clone occurred once. Its antigen specificity is not known. No much larger clone exists at a distance of one base, and base qualities are not known. CD8 naive samples were CD45RO-negative cells positively selected for CCR7, giving a CD45RA+CCR7+ population that excluded TemRA cells. Donors were healthy HIV-negative adults with no recently reported acute infections or vaccinations. Only Caucasian adults living in Nashville, Tennessee, USA were represented among the donors. After blood collection by leukapheresis, PBMCs were isolated using Ficoll-Histopaque density gradient centrifugation and then cryopreserved in the vapor phase of liquid nitrogen. Analytical flow cytometry was used to check the purity and quantity of each magnetically sorted T cell population. Genomic DNA was isolated from each sorted fraction and quantified by UV absorbance on a Nanodrop 2000c. Using the deep immunoSEQ assay, TCR CDR3 regions were amplified from genomic DNA by multiplex PCR. Genomic DNA extracted from each cell subset was distributed evenly over all wells of several immunoSEQ 96-well plates, and each plate served as one replicate. For sorted subsets, each replicate PCR was loaded with 200 to 250 ng genomic DNA, equivalent to 30,000 or so T cell genomes. The purified libraries were quantified using a Qubit 3.0 fluorometer, sized with a Bioanalyzer 2100, and then quantified again using the KAPA Library Quantification kit. A separate single-read 150-cycle Illumina NextSeq 550 flow cell was used to sequence each immunoSEQ 96-well plate. The original pipeline was this. Because only junctional sequences without quality scores were contained in the immunoSEQ output, filtering matching that applied to full-length reads could not be performed. Sequences were annotated with PyIR, a Python wrapper for IgBLAST v1.9, and V/J genes and CDR3 were assigned using IMGT germline references. Reads were removed for weak V/J assignments (E-value above 1e-6), missing CDR3, stop codons, out-of-frame junctions, or ambiguous translated residues. A V3J clonotype was defined by an identical inferred V gene, J gene, and CDR3 amino acid sequence. To compute the percentage overlap between repertoires, the number of shared unique clonotypes was divided by the size of the smaller repertoire. Repertoire richness was assessed with RTK rarefaction, the Chao1 estimator, and Recon v2.1 estimates of unobserved clonotypes. Generation probabilities for all TCRbeta clonotypes obtained by the gDNA method from several donors were computed using OLGA. Sourced from immuneACCESS, this table was stored by TCRdb with only in-frame sequences that have V and J called. A share of the clones is absent; for the studies checked, an unresolved V gene accounts for under half, and the remainder has no known explanation. Clonal size and the V and J genes are those of that table, whereas D and trimming came from the DNA. The sample records around 2,000,000 clones, approximately 94% of which are singletons. The ten top clones hold 1% to 1.5% of the sample.

The CDR3 goes from the cysteine to the phenylalanine over 14 residues. Just the 42-base CDR3 DNA is kept, in frame starting at base 1. CDR1 and CDR2 are drawn from the germline V gene: MGHRA, YSYEKL. Relative to germline, V is 3 bases shorter and J is 1 base shorter, with 9 bases between their ends. The origin of this receptor is a man aged 18 to 30 in good health. Recombination connected TRBV4-1 to TRBJ2-5; no D gene can be assigned with confidence. Sequences were obtained from naive CD8+ T cells sorted from blood. The cell subset or site label, as the study defines it: CD45RA+CCR7+. The CDR3 has the sequence CASSHEVFQETQYF. The DNA sequence is given as TGCGCCAGCAGCCATGAAGTGTTCCAAGAGACCCAGTACTTC.